Presented here are 28 T cell receptor beta chains from one specimen sequenced in a study of immune evolution from preneoplasia to lung adenocarcinoma. Sequencing used immunoSEQ multiplex PCR; TCRdb keeps in-frame clones, though not all of them. This table has about 2,700 clones, around 83% appearing once. The specimen sequenced was FFPE atypical adenomatous hyperplasia tissue from the lung. As for subset: atypical adenomatous hyperplasia (AAH), lung preneoplasia. The receptors shown here come from a person aged 65-85 years with lung adenocarcinoma.

The V and J genes are TRBV7-3 and TRBJ2-3; TRBD2 aligns across 12 bases. Trimming removed 5 bases from V and 5 bases from J; junction bases left unmatched: 2. The CDR3 length is 14 residues. In germline, CDR1 is SGHTA, CDR2 FQGTGA. CDR3 residues: CASSLAGGIDTQYF. The CDR3 DNA reads as TGTGCCAGCAGCCTAGCGGGAGGGATAGATACGCAGTATTTT.

The V and J genes are TRBV5-6 and TRBJ2-7, with D perhaps matching TRBD2 (5 bases). V lost 4 bases to trimming and J lost 0 bases, with 17 bases between them. CDR1 SGHDT and CDR2 YYEEEE come from the germline V gene. This CDR3 is built from 16 residues. CDR3 coding DNA: TGTGCCAGCAGCCCATCCCAGCGGACCCTCTCCTACGAGCAGTACTTC. Protein product: CASSPSQRTLSYEQYF. The entire variable domain, with the rest obtained from reference TRBV5-6 and TRBJ2-7, is as follows: DAGVTQSPTHLIKTRGQQVTLRCSPKSGHDTVSWYQQALGQGPQFIFQYYEEEERQRGNFPDRFSGHQFPNYSSELNVNALLLGDSALYLCASSPSQRTLSYEQYFGPGTRLTVT.

Only one count was recorded for this clone. The chain is built from TRBV5-1 and TRBJ2-5, with D uncertain. The CDR3 has 15 residues. CDR1 and CDR2 from the germline V gene are SGHRS and YFSETQ. Trimming pared 0 bases from V and 5 bases from J, leaving 14 bases between. DNA for the CDR3: TGCGCCAGCAGCTTGGGGCCAGGTTCTGGGGAGACCCAGTACTTC. As protein: CASSLGPGSGETQYF.

The V gene is TRBV7-6, the J gene TRBJ2-1; D is undetermined. The CDR3 spans 17 residues. V gave up 2 bases and J gave up 7 bases, with 21 bases separating them. Per the germline V gene, CDR1 is SGHVS and CDR2 is FNYEAQ. CDR3 amino acids: CASSLIEARSMSNEQFF. For the CDR3, the DNA is TGTGCCAGCAGCTTAATAGAGGCGCGGTCGATGTCGAATGAGCAGTTCTTC.

The chain uses TRBV30 and TRBJ2-7; no definite D call. V was clipped by 3 bases and J by 0 bases, with 12 bases between them. Germline V gene sequence: CDR1 GTSNPN, CDR2 SVGIG (reference sequence). CDR3 size: 14 residues. The CDR3 spells CAWRYSESSYEQYF. CDR3 nucleotides: TGTGCCTGGAGGTACTCAGAGAGCTCCTACGAGCAGTACTTC.

The rearrangement joins TRBV14 to TRBJ2-1; TRBD1 aligns across 12 bases. The CDR3 runs 16 residues. Germline V CDR1 and CDR2: SGHDN, FVKESK. After removal of 3 bases from V and 9 bases from J, the junction contained 9 bases not matched to a gene. Here the CDR3 reads CASSHKLGQGAREQFF. The DNA of the CDR3 is TGTGCCAGCAGCCATAAATTGGGACAGGGGGCACGTGAGCAGTTCTTC.

The V gene is TRBV5-6, the J gene TRBJ2-2; 11 bases match TRBD1. V shed 3 bases, J shed 6 bases, and the junction held 1 base outside the gene matches. The CDR3 contains 14 residues. Germline V lookup: CDR1 SGHDT, CDR2 YYEEEE. CDR3 in DNA: TGTGCCAGCAGCTGGGGACAGGGGGCCGGGGAGCTGTTTTTT. It specifies CASSWGQGAGELFF.

The gene calls are TRBV6-1 and TRBJ1-1, with 7 bases matching TRBD1. CDR3 length: 14 amino acids. From germline, CDR1 is MNHNS and CDR2 SASEGT. V was clipped by 5 bases and J by 0 bases; unmatched bases: 3. In nucleotides, the CDR3 is TGTGCCAGCAGTTTTACAGGGGTGAACACTGAAGCTTTCTTT. Its translation: CASSFTGVNTEAFF.

As regards this clone: A read error may produce the germline difference seen at one junction end. The rearrangement joins TRBV11-2 to TRBJ1-5; D is perhaps TRBD1 (5 bases). The length of the CDR3 is 14 residues. Looked up from germline, CDR1 is SGHAT and CDR2 is FQNNGV. CDR3 region: CASSLDSSNQPQHF. The CDR3 region has the DNA TGTGCCAGCAGTTTAGACAGTAGCAATCAGCCCCAGCATTTT.

The chain has TRBV11-2 and TRBJ1-2; D is possibly TRBD1 (6 bases). V dropped 0 bases and J dropped 7 bases, with 15 bases sitting between them. Germline V gene data show CDR1 as SGHAT and CDR2 as FQNNGV. The CDR3 totals 15 residues. The chain's CDR3 is CASSLDPTGTPGYTF. The CDR3 region has the DNA TGTGCCAGCAGCTTAGATCCCACAGGGACCCCTGGCTACACCTTC.

Turning to this clone: At one of its ends the junction is not consistent with the germline gene, which may arise from a read error. This chain links TRBV7-7 with TRBJ2-7, with 7 nucleotides matching TRBD2. Germline assignment: CDR1 SSHAT and CDR2 FNYEAQ (reference sequence). This CDR3 has 13 amino acids. CDR3 residues: CASSRTREGEQYF. CDR3 coding DNA: TGTGCTAGCAGCCGGACTAGGGAAGGCGAGCAGTACTTC.

This chain joins TRBV25-1 and TRBJ2-5; 10 positions agree with TRBD2. The CDR3 has 15 amino acids. V shed 4 bases, J shed 2 bases, and the junction held 4 bases outside the gene matches. Germline assignment: CDR1 MGHDK and CDR2 SYGVNS. In nucleotides, the CDR3 is TGTGCCAGCAGTGCACTAGCGGGATTACAAGAGACCCAGTACTTC. Translated, it gives CASSALAGLQETQYF.

This chain links TRBV19 with TRBJ2-5; D might be TRBD1 or TRBD2, each matching 6 bases. CDR1 is LNHDA, CDR2 SQIVND, per germline (reference sequence). Deletions cut 5 bases from V and 4 bases from J, with 11 bases between. CDR3 length equals 13 residues. CDR3 sequence reads: CASSREGGETQYF. The CDR3 nucleotides are TGTGCCAGTAGTCGCGAGGGGGGAGAGACCCAGTACTTC.

This clone has only one observation. This rearrangement joins TRBV27 to TRBJ2-5, with D possibly TRBD1 on 6 matching bases. CDR3 size: 16 residues. CDR1 is MNHEY, CDR2 SMNVEV, per germline (reference sequence). The V end was cut by 2 bases, the J end by 1 base, with 14 bases between. CDR3 sequence reads: CASSLARGKGQETQYF. The CDR3 DNA sequence: TGTGCCAGCAGTTTAGCCAGGGGAAAAGGCCAAGAGACCCAGTACTTC.

This clone was recorded a few times. The chain uses TRBV7-9 and TRBJ1-1; D not certain. The CDR3 is 13 amino acids. Between the trimmed V and J ends, which lost 6 bases and 3 bases, there was a span of 11 bases. The germline gives CDR1 SEHNR, CDR2 FQNEAQ (reference sequence). The CDR3 protein is CASSYWGDTEAFF. The CDR3 DNA is TGTGCCAGCAGTTATTGGGGAGACACTGAAGCTTTCTTT. The full variable domain, completed using reference TRBV7-9 and TRBJ1-1, is DTGVSQNPRHKITKRGQNVTFRCDPISEHNRLYWYRQTLGQGPEFLTYFQNEAQLEKSRLLSDRFSAERPKGSFSTLEIQRTEQGDSAMYLCASSYWGDTEAFFGQGTRLTVV.

The V call is TRBV20-1, the J call TRBJ2-5; the D is unclear. Between the trimmed V and J ends, which lost 6 bases and 0 bases, there was a span of 2 bases. Per germline, CDR1 DFQATT and CDR2 SNEGSKA (reference sequence). The length of the CDR3 is 10 residues. CDR3 sequence: CSAYQETQYF. For the CDR3, the DNA is TGCAGTGCATACCAAGAGACCCAGTACTTC.

In this sample, this clone turned up a few times. V and J are TRBV18 and TRBJ2-2, with 8 bases matching TRBD1. CDR1 and CDR2 from the germline V gene are KGHSH and LQKENI. With V trimmed by 6 bases and J by 0 bases, 6 bases remained unmatched. This CDR3 region has 16 residues. This CDR3 reads CASSWTGNANTGELFF. DNA for the CDR3: TGTGCCAGCTCCTGGACAGGGAACGCGAACACCGGGGAGCTGTTTTTT.

V is TRBV28 and J is TRBJ2-4; D perhaps matches TRBD2 (6 bases). Germline CDR1 is MDHEN and CDR2 is SYDVKM. The CDR3 contains 14 residues. V lost 7 bases and J lost 0, with 10 bases in between. CDR3 region: CASNLSGAKNIQYF. The CDR3 nucleotides read TGTGCCAGCAACCTTAGCGGAGCCAAAAACATTCAGTACTTC.

Written as DNA, the CDR3 is TGCGCCAGCAGCCAAGGGCTAGATAATGAGCAGTTCTTC. This encodes CASSQGLDNEQFF. The V call is TRBV4-1, the J call TRBJ2-1; no definite D call. V was trimmed by 1 base and J by 7 bases, leaving 8 bases between them. The CDR3 consists of 13 residues. Germline V gene data show CDR1 as MGHRA and CDR2 as YSYEKL.

The CDR3 nucleotides read TGCGCCAGCAGCTTATCCGCCTCTGGGGCCAACGTCCTGACTTTC. Protein sequence: CASSLSASGANVLTF. The chain links TRBV5-1 to TRBJ2-6; D gene ambiguous. The germline V and J ends were trimmed by 2 bases and 0 bases, with 6 bases remaining between them. Per the germline V gene, CDR1 is SGHRS and CDR2 is YFSETQ. The CDR3 sequence is 15 residues long.

The sample holds one count of this clone. This chain connects TRBV7-8 to TRBJ1-2, with TRBD1 matching over 8 bases. The germline CDR1 and CDR2 sequences are SGHVS and FQNEAQ. The junction had 15 bases not matched to a gene; V was cut back by 5 bases and J by 1 base. The CDR3 extends over 18 amino acids. In nucleotides, the CDR3 is TGTGCCAGCAGCCCCACGACCTGGACAGGGATGAATAACTATGGCTACACCTTC. Protein: CASSPTTWTGMNNYGYTF.

This clone was seen a single time. This chain connects TRBV9 to TRBJ2-1; D is unclear. Trimming removed 4 bases from V and 5 bases from J, with 4 bases in between. The CDR3 length is 11 residues. From germline, CDR1 is SGDLS and CDR2 YYNGEE. CDR3 amino acids: CASSMNNEQFF. The CDR3 DNA reads TGTGCCAGCAGCATGAACAATGAGCAGTTCTTC.

This clone came up once. The chain combines TRBV21-1 with TRBJ1-2; no DNA check was done on the table's D call, TRBD1. TRBV21-1 is annotated as a pseudogene. This CDR3 has 14 residues. The CDR3 DNA sequence: TGTGCCAGCAGCAAAGAGGACAGGTTCTATGGCTACACCTTC. Translation gives CASSKEDRFYGYTF.

This clone has a single count. The chain carries TRBV19 and TRBJ1-5; possible D gene TRBD1, 5 bases. The V and J ends lost 3 bases and 10 bases respectively, with 7 bases between them. There are 11 residues in the CDR3. Germline loops: CDR1 LNHDA, CDR2 SQIVND (reference sequence). CDR3 amino acids: CASSMGVPQHF. The CDR3 nucleotides are TGTGCCAGTAGTATGGGGGTACCCCAGCATTTT.

This clone has just one count. The V call is TRBV4-1, the J call TRBJ2-7, with 7 bases matching TRBD1. This CDR3 spans 14 amino acids. J was trimmed by 0 bases and V by 4 bases; bases with no gene match: 3. Germline lookup yields CDR1 MGHRA and CDR2 YSYEKL. The CDR3 spells CASSLGDSSYEQYF. CDR3 in DNA: TGCGCCAGCAGCCTCGGGGACAGCTCCTACGAGCAGTACTTC.

The chain recombines TRBV29-1 with TRBJ2-7, with TRBD2 as a possible D gene (5 bases). Trimming shortened V by 0 bases and J by 2 bases, and 14 bases separated the two germline ends. CDR3 size: 15 residues. Germline CDR1 reads SQVTM; CDR2 reads ANQGSEA. DNA for the CDR3: TGCAGCGTTGAAGACGATTCGGACTCGCCCTACGAGCAGTACTTC. It codes for CSVEDDSDSPYEQYF.

The V gene is TRBV9, the J gene TRBJ1-6; the D is unclear. CDR1 is SGDLS, CDR2 YYNGEE, per germline. The CDR3 loop spans 13 amino acids. The V end lost 3 bases, the J end lost 6 bases, and 7 bases lay between the germline ends. CDR3 protein: CASSDSFNSPLHF. CDR3 bases: TGTGCCAGCAGCGACAGCTTTAATTCACCCCTCCACTTT.

The rearrangement links TRBV28 to TRBJ1-1; TRBD1 agrees at 7 bases. The CDR3 is made up of 13 amino acids. Germline V gene lookup returns CDR1 MDHEN and CDR2 SYDVKM. The V gene end was trimmed by 6 bases and the J gene end by 6 bases; junction bases not matched to a gene: 7. The DNA of the CDR3 is TGTGCCAGCAGGCAGGGGGGGAGGCCTGAAGCTTTCTTT. This codes for CASRQGGRPEAFF.